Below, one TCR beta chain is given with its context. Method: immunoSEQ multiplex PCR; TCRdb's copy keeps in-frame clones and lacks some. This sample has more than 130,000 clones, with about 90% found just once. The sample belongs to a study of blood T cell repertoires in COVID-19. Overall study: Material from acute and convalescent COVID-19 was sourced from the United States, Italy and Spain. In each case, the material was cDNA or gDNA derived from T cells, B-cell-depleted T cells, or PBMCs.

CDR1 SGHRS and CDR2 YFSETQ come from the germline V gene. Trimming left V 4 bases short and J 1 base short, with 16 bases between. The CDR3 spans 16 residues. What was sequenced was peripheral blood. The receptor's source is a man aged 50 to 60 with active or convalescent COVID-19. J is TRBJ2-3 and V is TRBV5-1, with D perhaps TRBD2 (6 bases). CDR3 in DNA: TGCGCCAGCAGCGCCGCTAGCGATCGACGCACAGATACGCAGTATTTT. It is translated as CASSAASDRRTDTQYF.